The clone carrying this T cell receptor beta chain was counted only a few times. The data stem from a study of blood T cells in healthy people across ages. CDR3 length: 14 amino acids. Germline V gene data show CDR1 as SNHLY and CDR2 as FYNNEI. V was clipped by 7 bases and J by 4 bases; unmatched bases: 6. A second PCR of about 6 to 11 cycles used a sample-barcoded 5' primer and a J-beta primer mix. TCRdb recomputed calls from the 5' RACE reads with MiXCR, one row per CDR3 protein. The sample carries under 1,100,000 distinct CDR3 sequences, under 30% recorded once. These same data were also listed under a study on T cells of mothers and their children. According to that study: Biologically related mothers and children overlapped slightly more than unrelated pairs, a non-significant difference.

The gene calls are TRBV2 and TRBJ1-4; 7 bases agree with TRBD1. Sequenced sample: blood. The receptor was isolated from a girl aged 2-15 years in good health. CDR3 bases: TGTGCCAGCAAGGGAGGACAGGATAATGAAAAACTGTTTTTT. Translation gives CASKGGQDNEKLFF.